The text below deals with one T cell receptor (beta chain). Antigen specificity is unknown. The entry originates in a study of OX40 agonist ivuxolimab in advanced cancers. Broader study findings: By week 6 at 0.1 to 3.0 mg/kg, blood CD4+ and CD8+ T cells had expanded clonally.

The V gene lost 4 bases and the J gene lost 5 bases, with 19 bases spanning the gap. Germline V CDR1 and CDR2: SGHTS, YDEGEE. This CDR3 has 16 residues. Assay used: immunoSEQ multiplex PCR; TCRdb lists only in-frame clones, some missing. The sample records 78,000 or so clones, about 89% being singletons. V is TRBV5-8 and J is TRBJ2-1, with D possibly being TRBD1 or TRBD2 (5 bases each). This clonotype was sampled from an adult with an advanced solid tumor such as melanoma, head and neck, liver or kidney cancer. The sample in question was CD4+ or CD8+ T cells sorted from blood, obtained in a trial of the OX40 agonist ivuxolimab. The CDR3 sequence is CASSRTGTHRNNEQFF. The CDR3 DNA is TGTGCCAGCAGCCGAACCGGGACCCACAGAAACAATGAGCAGTTCTTC.